The clone carrying this T cell receptor (beta chain) was counted a single time. This record belongs to a study of control samples from healthy donors and cancer patients. Clones were sequenced by immunoSEQ multiplex PCR, and TCRdb holds only the in-frame ones, with some missing. The sample lists about 170,000 clones, around 93% seen once, with roughly 3.9% in the top ten. Germline V gene data show CDR1 as SEHNR and CDR2 as FQNEAQ (reference sequence). The CDR3 extends over 15 amino acids. Trimming pared 0 bases from V and 0 bases from J, leaving 7 bases between. The receptor was isolated from a woman aged 60-70 years in good health. The sequenced sample was blood. The chain uses TRBV7-9 and TRBJ2-3; D is uncertain. Here the CDR3 reads CASSLAQGSTDTQYF. CDR3 nucleotide sequence: TGTGCCAGCAGCTTAGCGCAAGGGAGCACAGATACGCAGTATTTT. Complete variable domain (other parts from reference TRBV7-9 and TRBJ2-3): DTGVSQNPRHKITKRGQNVTFRCDPISEHNRLYWYRQTLGQGPEFLTYFQNEAQLEKSRLLSDRFSAERPKGSFSTLEIQRTEQGDSAMYLCASSLAQGSTDTQYFGPGTRLTVL.